Sequencing of this TCR beta chain was carried out in a study of cytomegalovirus exposure and HLA in healthy donors (dated by TCRdb to the late 2010s). Concerning the study at large: According to an earlier analysis of 550 to 750 of the donors, some 170 million T cells yielded approximately 120 million unique TCR beta sequences and about 300 Gb of sequence data. Roughly 300 gigabases of sequencing data and 80 million or so unique TCR sequences were included in an early release covering roughly 600 HLA-typed donors. Of the 350 to 450 genotyped donors, 65% to 90% fell in the genetic ancestry cluster associated with self-reported Caucasian donors. The study aimed to test whether signatures of past pathogen exposure could be identified by cataloging public T cell receptors. The study used immunosequencing to profile the T cell repertoires of hundreds of subjects and linked those repertoires to cytomegalovirus serostatus. Besides the first cohort of hundreds of subjects, a separate validation cohort made up of over 95 different subjects was used. High-throughput TCR immunosequencing, statistical association of individual TCRs with disease status, and machine learning were combined to predict cytomegalovirus infection status. In a later analysis, previously published TCR beta repertoires from fewer than 750 donors were re-analyzed and high-resolution HLA genotyping was added so that TCR occurrence patterns could be studied. Rather than drawing on any new phenotypic data, the later analysis identified candidate immune exposures from TCR beta sequences and the way those sequences occurred across donors. An earlier analysis of roughly 580 of the donors used high-throughput TCR beta sequencing to judge whether each TCR beta V gene segment behaved as functional or pseudogenic. Donor age, sex, ethnicity and CMV serostatus were compiled alongside the repertoire data. A later genetic analysis used genome-wide SNP genotypes for about 60% of the 666 donors, treating that subset as a discovery cohort. Every discovery cohort repertoire had been produced on one sequencing platform. HLA typing covered class I and class II loci at four-digit resolution. Typing coverage differed by locus: A, B, C, DRB1 and DQB1 were typed in roughly 629-630 donors, DQA1 in about 500, DPA1 in 600 to 610, and DPB1 in 450 to 480. Four or five DR-DQ haplotypes were handled as single units for association and clustering, since linkage in the cohort was strong. Among around 400 genotyped donors of the cohort, an average of approximately 240,000 unique TCR beta nucleotide sequences was sequenced per donor, of which 15% to 20% were non-productive. Points the paper makes about the study in general: The study gave a list of 150 to 200 TCR beta chains associated with cytomegalovirus. When HLA alleles, especially DR and DQ, strongly co-occurred, TCR associations were difficult to assign to individual alleles. In vitro tests confirmed that three of the cytomegalovirus-associated TCR beta chains recognize cytomegalovirus antigens. For the cohort, immune exposure information was limited to CMV serostatus. Only TCR beta chains were sequenced in this cohort, and the absence of alpha or paired-chain data limited detectable features. A further reported finding was that TCR beta sequences accurately predicted the HLA-A and HLA-B alleles for most subjects in the first cohort. A group of highly shared sequence variants was considered likely to be a technical artifact of the sequencing pipeline. Most TCR sequences were observed very rarely across donors, whereas some public TCRs were present in many individuals. In an earlier analysis of several hundred of the donors, most TCR beta V segments were observed in productive rearrangements about 87% or about 30% of the time, broadly matching IMGT annotations. In a later analysis, most CMV-associated TCR beta chains were found to appear HLA-restricted, with HLA associations seemingly driven largely by CMV exposure. The 87-base-pair reads could not distinguish some IMGT-functional V segments, including TRBV6-2 and TRBV6-3, so those segments were excluded. It was suggested by the authors that the approach could potentially be generalized to other disease states and immunological phenotypes. An association between a missense DCLRE1C variant and V-gene and J-gene trimming of TCR beta chains was found in a later genetic analysis and replicated in an independent cohort. Several of the top co-occurrence clusters appeared to be linked to parvovirus B19, influenza, CMV and Epstein-Barr virus, according to a later analysis. The presence/absence analyses assumed that sequencing depth was roughly uniform across donors, and that assumption may not be true. The classifier was reported to diagnose cytomegalovirus status with high specificity and sensitivity in both the original cohort and the validation cohort. A later analysis found that HLA-associated TCR beta chains were more clonally expanded and had lower generation probabilities than equally common non-associated chains. Correlated functional status among segregating V segments might be attributable to linkage disequilibrium, but an unknown experimental factor could not be ruled out. Compared with the 666-donor mean, donors in an Asian-associated ancestry cluster had fewer N-insertions in productive TCRs, according to a later genetic analysis. A later analysis found that TCR association rates varied across HLA loci, with DRB1 alleles showing the most associated TCRs and HLA-C alleles the fewest. Because counts were too low, some 16 rarely observed V segments, including chromosome 9 orphons, were excluded from the earlier analysis of 500 to 700 of the donors. HLA typing was unavailable for some donors at each locus, so association tests used only the typed subset. A later analysis associated about 17,000 TCR beta sequences with specific HLA alleles at a false discovery rate of 0.05.

Library prep was done by the immunoSEQ multiplex PCR assay. A mixture of 60 forward primers for TCR Vbeta segments and 13 reverse primers for TCR Jbeta segments was used in the multiplex PCR. A multiplex PCR assay on genomic DNA amplified the CDR3 region of rearranged TCR beta genes. Amplified TCR beta libraries were sequenced as 87-base-pair reads on the Illumina HiSeq System. The original methods were these. Across the 666 repertoires, a later analysis counted some 80 million unique TCR beta chains, around 10 million of which were shared by at least two donors. Raw reads were error-corrected and collapsed into unique sequences with a nearest-neighbor algorithm that merged closely related sequences to remove PCR and sequencing errors. Alignment of CDR3 sequences to IMGT reference sequences was used to assign V, D and J gene segments. Each retained sequence needed at least a six-nucleotide match to both a V gene segment and a J gene segment. A rearrangement was called productive if the CDR3 had no stop codons and remained in frame with V and J, and every other rearrangement was called non-productive. Following IMGT convention, CDR3 was defined as the stretch from the second conserved V-encoded cysteine to the conserved J-encoded phenylalanine. The earlier analysis of 500 to 600 of the donors excluded sequences that lacked an unambiguous match to a single V gene segment. An earlier analysis of fewer than 750 of the donors classified V segments as functional when productive rearrangements were above 56.7% and as segregating when the standard deviation between donors was above 5%. A statistical classification framework was built to diagnose cytomegalovirus status from the catalog of TCR beta chain sequences. V and J gene assignment, in a later analysis, came from comparing TCR nucleotide sequences with IMGT/GENE-DB human TR gene sequences. A later analysis assigned CDR3 sequences and most-parsimonious VDJ recombination scenarios with the TCRdist pipeline. In a later analysis, every TCR beta chain was defined by the combination of its CDR3 amino acid sequence and its V-gene family, and reads without a unique V-gene family were dropped. To address suspected cross-contamination and a sequencing artifact, a later analysis removed a few hundred highly shared, low-generation-probability nucleotide sequences. For each public chain, a later analysis derived a clonal expansion index from normalized ranks of inferred template counts within each repertoire. In a later analysis, generation probabilities were computed with a VDJ recombination model fitted to out-of-frame rearrangements, and the resulting probabilities were checked against IGoR. A later analysis scored TCR-TCR, TCR-HLA and TCR-CMV co-occurrence with hypergeometric tests, applying a repertoire-size bias correction to TCR pairs. False discovery rates were estimated in a later analysis by permuting HLA or CMV assignments 20 times. In a later analysis, co-occurring TCRs were grouped using DBSCAN, with TCRdist sequence similarity added in when clustering inside HLA-allele-positive subsets. Co-occurrence clustering excluded repertoires with fewer than 30,000 or more than 120,000 public chains, plus five with anomalous nucleotide sharing. The clones in this table, taken by TCRdb from immuneACCESS, are in-frame only. Not every clone is retained; where verified, under half of the shortfall comes from an unresolved V gene, and the cause of the rest is unknown. V, J and clone size were drawn from that table, and D and trimming were deduced from the DNA. Recorded for this sample are 150,000 or so clones; approximately 79% of them occurred a single time. The ten most abundant clones make up under 7.5% of the sample.

This clone came up a few times. Its antigen is currently not known. Per-base quality was not reported, and no clone a single base away is much larger than it. The cohort comprised 666 healthy bone marrow donors. Cohort members were all nominally healthy when sampled, although unrecorded immune exposures were likely present. The donor was CMV seropositive and belonged to the group of about 290 seropositive cohort members. A peripheral blood sample was provided by each donor, and peripheral blood mononuclear cells were used for TCR beta sequencing. The Qiagen DNeasy Blood Extraction Kit was used to extract genomic DNA from the blood cell samples. Counted from cysteine to phenylalanine, this CDR3 has 15 amino acids. Left in the record is the CDR3 DNA by itself, 45 bases read in frame from the first base. CDR1 is given as SGHTA and CDR2 as FQGNSA, both from the germline V gene. Trimming takes 4 bases off V and 3 bases off J; junction bases not matched to a gene: 7.

Recombination linked TRBV7-2 to TRBJ2-7; 9 bases in the middle match TRBD2. Sequenced material: PBMCs. The clonotype comes from a woman aged 45 to 65 in good health and CMV-seropositive. CDR3 protein: CASSSRGGVNYEQYF. The DNA sequence is as follows: TGTGCCAGCAGCTCGCGGGGGGGGGTAAACTACGAGCAGTACTTC.